These T cell receptor beta chains were read from a single sample in a study of blood T cell repertoires in COVID-19. This table comes from immunoSEQ multiplex PCR, and its TCRdb copy is limited to in-frame clones, with some not included. Seen here are about 140,000 clones, over 80% observed once, and the top ten hold about 5%. Material for sequencing was PBMCs or T cells enriched from blood (not recorded which). The receptors were gathered from a man between 65 and 80 years old who had been exposed to COVID-19. Each CDR3 is given with its conserved first and last residue. The order of the fields is CDR3 protein, CDR3 DNA, clone size, J gene, V gene, D gene. A D gene is named only where the DNA matches it firmly. Not all rows give a size; the values are once, few, many and, for expanded clones, a class.

CDR3 protein: CASSDRPGQPTNEQYF; CDR3 DNA: TGTGCCAGCAGTGACCGCCCCGGACAGCCTACTAACGAGCAGTACTTC; clone size: many; J gene: TRBJ2-7; V gene: TRBV6-4; D gene: .
CDR3 protein: CASTHGAVSSYEQYF; CDR3 DNA: TGTGCCAGCACTCATGGGGCCGTTAGTAGCTACGAGCAGTACTTC; clone size: .; J gene: TRBJ2-7; V gene: TRBV6-6; D gene: .
CDR3 protein: CASGLAGGREDTGELFF; CDR3 DNA: TGTGCCAGCGGACTAGCGGGGGGCAGAGAGGACACCGGGGAGCTGTTTTTT; clone size: .; J gene: TRBJ2-2; V gene: TRBV11-3; D gene: TRBD2
CDR3 protein: CASSISGGWGTEAFF; CDR3 DNA: TGTGCCAGCAGCATCTCAGGGGGCTGGGGCACTGAAGCTTTCTTT; clone size: .; J gene: TRBJ1-1; V gene: TRBV7-9; D gene: TRBD1
CDR3 protein: CASSTTGLAGAEQYF; CDR3 DNA: TGTGCCAGCAGTACAACGGGACTAGCGGGAGCCGAGCAGTACTTC; clone size: .; J gene: TRBJ2-7; V gene: TRBV28; D gene: TRBD2
CDR3 protein: CASSVGGGGGANVLTF; CDR3 DNA: TGTGCCAGCAGCGTAGGAGGGGGCGGTGGGGCCAACGTCCTGACTTTC; clone size: .; J gene: TRBJ2-6; V gene: TRBV9; D gene: TRBD1
CDR3 protein: CASSRRRDTYYEQYF; CDR3 DNA: TGCGCCAGCAGCCGAAGACGGGACACCTACTACGAGCAGTACTTC; clone size: .; J gene: TRBJ2-7; V gene: TRBV4-3; D gene: .
CDR3 protein: CASSVSAYSADTQYF; CDR3 DNA: TGTGCCAGCAGCGTAAGCGCTTACTCGGCAGATACGCAGTATTTT; clone size: .; J gene: TRBJ2-3; V gene: TRBV9; D gene: .
CDR3 protein: CASSPDRLKGANVLTF; CDR3 DNA: TGTGCCAGCTCACCGGACAGGTTGAAAGGGGCCAACGTCCTGACTTTC; clone size: once; J gene: TRBJ2-6; V gene: TRBV18; D gene: TRBD1
CDR3 protein: CASGLSGGSYEQYF; CDR3 DNA: TGTGCTAGTGGTTTGTCGGGGGGCTCCTACGAGCAGTACTTC; clone size: .; J gene: TRBJ2-7; V gene: TRBV12-5; D gene: TRBD2
CDR3 protein: CASSLVSRFSGNTIYF; CDR3 DNA: TGTGCCAGCAGCTTGGTGAGCCGGTTCTCTGGAAACACCATATATTTT; clone size: .; J gene: TRBJ1-3; V gene: TRBV5-6; D gene: .
CDR3 protein: CASSLGLTISYEQYF; CDR3 DNA: TGTGCCAGCAGCTTGGGACTGACGATCTCCTACGAGCAGTACTTC; clone size: .; J gene: TRBJ2-7; V gene: TRBV5-4; D gene: .
CDR3 protein: CAKRASGRGYEQYF; CDR3 DNA: TGTGCCAAACGAGCTAGCGGGAGGGGATACGAGCAGTACTTC; clone size: .; J gene: TRBJ2-7; V gene: TRBV6-8; D gene: TRBD2
CDR3 protein: CASSGTSGPYEQYF; CDR3 DNA: TGTGCCAGCAGCGGTACTAGTGGACCCTACGAGCAGTACTTC; clone size: once; J gene: TRBJ2-7; V gene: TRBV5-5; D gene: .
CDR3 protein: CASSTHGAGYF; CDR3 DNA: TGTGCCAGCAGTACCCACGGGGCGGGGTACTTC; clone size: .; J gene: TRBJ1-2; V gene: TRBV12-3/TRBV12-4; D gene: .
CDR3 protein: CASSSTDRVYGYTF; CDR3 DNA: TGTGCCAGCAGCTCAACCGACAGGGTATATGGCTACACCTTC; clone size: few; J gene: TRBJ1-2; V gene: TRBV7-2; D gene: TRBD1
CDR3 protein: CASSEGTGRAEAFF; CDR3 DNA: TGTGCCAGCAGTGAAGGGACAGGGAGGGCTGAAGCTTTCTTT; clone size: .; J gene: TRBJ1-1; V gene: TRBV25-1; D gene: TRBD1